This paragraph covers one T cell receptor (beta chain) sequence. Time point given: newly diagnosed GD, antithyroid drugs for less than 3 months. RNA isolated from PBMCs was used to make the TCR library. The CDR3 spans 16 residues. J was trimmed by 2 bases and V by 3 bases; bases with no gene match: 9. Per the germline V gene, CDR1 is MNHGY and CDR2 is SVAAGI. This entry is derived from a study of regulatory T cells in long-lasting Graves disease. The TCR beta library used iRepertoire HTBI primers with Arm-PCR amplification of CDR3. A single record per CDR3 protein comes from TCRdb applying MiXCR to the multiplex PCR reads. Found here are roughly 500,000 distinct CDR3 sequences, around 13% of them singletons; the top ten hold 8.9%. This same sample was also taken into another study, of T cells in Graves' hyperthyroidism and ophthalmopathy. That work contributes: With a median lead of roughly 6.8 months before onset, the model predicted ophthalmopathy.

The receptor comes from a woman aged 25 to 39 with Graves disease. This rearrangement joins TRBV6-9 to TRBJ2-5, with 7 bases that match TRBD1. The sequencing here drew on peripheral blood mononuclear cells (PBMCs), taken at new diagnosis, from a patient treated with antithyroid drugs. The CDR3 bases are TGTGCCAGCAGTTACTCACCGGGACAGCCACAAGAGACCCAGTACTTC. Its translation: CASSYSPGQPQETQYF.